A selection of T cell receptor beta chains follows, all from one sample in a study of T cell repertoires in ileal Crohn's disease. TCRdb keeps only in-frame clones here, not all; method: immunoSEQ multiplex PCR. The sample shows 3,500 to 4,500 clones, around 84% of them seen only once. What was sequenced was ileal tissue. These receptors came from an adult with Crohn's disease. CDR3s include the opening cysteine and the closing phenylalanine or tryptophan. The D gene is left open where the match is weak. Size is omitted from some rows. Given values are once, few, many or a class for expanded clones.

clone size: -; D gene: -; V gene: TRBV7-9; J gene: TRBJ2-7; CDR3 DNA: TGTGCCAGCAGCCCCACCGGCAGGGCCGAGCAGTACTTC; CDR3 protein: CASSPTGRAEQYF
clone size: -; D gene: -; V gene: TRBV5-1; J gene: TRBJ2-7; CDR3 DNA: TGCGCCAGCAGCTTGGCCGCGGTCCTCGAATACGAGCAGTACTTC; CDR3 protein: CASSLAAVLEYEQYF
clone size: once; D gene: -; V gene: TRBV7-8; J gene: TRBJ1-6; CDR3 DNA: TGTGCCAGCAGCTTAAGCGGGGCCTTCGGTGGGATTTCACCCCTCCACTTT; CDR3 protein: CASSLSGAFGGISPLHF
clone size: -; D gene: TRBD2; V gene: TRBV7-9; J gene: TRBJ2-1; CDR3 DNA: TGTGCCAGCAGCTTAACGGGGGGGCCGAGGTCACATGAGCAGTTCTTC; CDR3 protein: CASSLTGGPRSHEQFF
clone size: -; D gene: -; V gene: TRBV9; J gene: TRBJ2-2; CDR3 DNA: TGTGCCAGCAGCGTAGATGTGGGGGCGGGCACCGGGGAGCTGTTTTTT; CDR3 protein: CASSVDVGAGTGELFF
clone size: -; D gene: -; V gene: TRBV28; J gene: TRBJ2-7; CDR3 DNA: TGTGCCAGCAGTTCAGCCCTGCGGGGCCTCGGCGAGCAGTACTTC; CDR3 protein: CASSSALRGLGEQYF
clone size: -; D gene: TRBD1; V gene: TRBV7-6; J gene: TRBJ2-7; CDR3 DNA: TGTGCCAGCAGCTTATACGGGACAGGGGCCTACGAGCAGTACTTC; CDR3 protein: CASSLYGTGAYEQYF
clone size: -; D gene: -; V gene: TRBV2; J gene: TRBJ1-3; CDR3 DNA: TGTGCCAGCAGTGCCCAGGCGATCTCTGGAAACACCATATATTTT; CDR3 protein: CASSAQAISGNTIYF
clone size: few; D gene: -; V gene: TRBV7-9; J gene: TRBJ1-6; CDR3 DNA: TGTGCCAGCAGCCAGACGGGTACCAATTCACCCCTCCACTTT; CDR3 protein: CASSQTGTNSPLHF
clone size: once; D gene: -; V gene: TRBV19; J gene: TRBJ2-7; CDR3 DNA: TGTGCCAGTAGTACGGGGGGACACGTATCCAACGAGCAGTACTTC; CDR3 protein: CASSTGGHVSNEQYF
clone size: once; D gene: TRBD2; V gene: TRBV5-1; J gene: TRBJ2-3; CDR3 DNA: TGCGCCAGCAGCTCATCCTCTAGCGGGGGGGCAGATACGCAGTATTTT; CDR3 protein: CASSSSSSGGADTQYF
clone size: -; D gene: -; V gene: TRBV7-2; J gene: TRBJ1-6; CDR3 DNA: TGTGCCAGCAGCTTCCGGAAGGGGATGGATTCACCCCTCCACTTT; CDR3 protein: CASSFRKGMDSPLHF
clone size: -; D gene: TRBD2; V gene: TRBV7-2; J gene: TRBJ2-2; CDR3 DNA: TGTGCCAGCAGCGCATACGGGACTATTAACACCGGGGAGCTGTTTTTT; CDR3 protein: CASSAYGTINTGELFF
clone size: -; D gene: TRBD2; V gene: TRBV2; J gene: TRBJ2-5; CDR3 DNA: TGTGCCAGCGGAGCGGGGGAGACCCAGTACTTC; CDR3 protein: CASGAGETQYF
clone size: -; D gene: TRBD1; V gene: TRBV2; J gene: TRBJ2-7; CDR3 DNA: TGTGCCAGCAGTGAGGAGGATTGGACAGGGTGGTTCTACGAGCAGTACTTC; CDR3 protein: CASSEEDWTGWFYEQYF
clone size: -; D gene: -; V gene: TRBV27; J gene: TRBJ2-5; CDR3 DNA: TGTGCCAGCCGCTGGGAGCAAGAGACCCAGTACTTC; CDR3 protein: CASRWEQETQYF
clone size: -; D gene: -; V gene: TRBV5-6; J gene: TRBJ2-2; CDR3 DNA: TGTGCCAGCGGTTCTAGACAGGTTAAGGGGAACACCGGGGAGCTGTTTTTT; CDR3 protein: CASGSRQVKGNTGELFF